The source of this TCR beta chain is a study of blood T cell repertoires in COVID-19. Enrolled through a virtual design, the participants were between 18 and 89 years of age and came from 24 US areas. Participants had their cohort set by participant-reported clinical history. The CDR3 has 16 amino acids. The junction had 12 bases not matched to a gene; V was cut back by 6 bases and J by 6 bases. Germline V gene sequence: CDR1 SNHLY, CDR2 FYNNEI. In the source study's methods: Reference gene primer amplification yielded estimated nucleated cell counts. Data came from immunoSEQ multiplex PCR; TCRdb stores just in-frame clones and leaves some out. The V and J calls and clone size are taken from that table; D and trimming were inferred from the DNA. The sample yields about 330,000 clones, around nine tenths seen once.

This clonotype originated in a man under 40 who had recovered from COVID-19. Sequencing used PBMCs or T cells enriched from blood (not recorded which). V usage is TRBV2 and J usage is TRBJ2-1; 9 bases map to TRBD2. The CDR3 loop reads CASSDPRRGGRNEQFF. The CDR3 bases are TGTGCCAGCAGCGACCCACGGCGGGGGGGCCGCAATGAGCAGTTCTTC.